Presented here are 9 T cell receptor beta chains from one specimen sequenced in a study of T cell repertoires in cytomegalovirus infection. A single record per CDR3 protein comes from TCRdb applying MiXCR to the reads. The data hold approximately 190,000 distinct CDR3 sequences, with 28% observed a single time. Sequencing used PBMCs. Every receptor here comes from a human donor in good health (CMV status not recorded). Some clones in this sample may be carry-over from other donors' samples.

The V gene is TRBV7-2, the J gene TRBJ2-5, with TRBD2 matching 14 bases. The germline CDR1 and CDR2 sequences are SGHTA and FQGNSA. V dropped 1 base and J dropped 2; count of bases not matched to a gene: 3. The CDR3 is made up of 17 amino acids. The CDR3 nucleotides are TGTGCCAGCAGCTTAGGAGGACTAGCGGGGGGACAAGAGACCCAGTACTTC. Protein product: CASSLGGLAGGQETQYF.

This chain uses TRBV12-3 or TRBV12-4 with TRBJ1-1; no reliable D call. The CDR3 runs to 14 residues. Trimming cost V 6 bases and J 0 bases, with 11 bases left between them. CDR3 amino acids: CASSQTTMNTEAFF. Written as DNA, the CDR3 is TGTGCCAGCAGCCAGACAACCATGAACACTGAAGCTTTCTTT.

This clonotype came up a few times. V gene TRBV12-3 or TRBV12-4 combines with J gene TRBJ1-1, with D unclear. The ends were cut back, 4 bases at V and 4 bases at J, with 13 bases in the middle. The CDR3 runs to 14 residues. The CDR3, as DNA: TGTGCCAGCAGTTATAGGGTACGCGGCACTGAAGCTTTCTTT. Translated, it gives CASSYRVRGTEAFF.

The genes are TRBV5-1 and TRBJ2-1, with 9 nucleotides matching TRBD2. Germline V lookup: CDR1 SGHRS, CDR2 YFSETQ. With V trimmed by 4 bases and J by 3 bases, 5 bases remained unmatched. The CDR3 consists of 15 residues. For the CDR3, the DNA is TGCGCCAGCAGCGCGGGACTAGCCAACTACAATGAGCAGTTCTTC. Translated: CASSAGLANYNEQFF.

This clonotype has at least ten counts. This sequence joins TRBV7-2 and TRBJ2-3; possibly TRBD1 for D (7 bases). Germline V gene lookup returns CDR1 SGHTA and CDR2 FQGNSA. V was cut by 2 bases and J by 6 bases, with 18 bases left in between. The CDR3 contains 16 residues. The CDR3 bases are TGTGCCAGCAGCTTATCGGAGGGGGCGAACTGGGATACGCAGTATTTT. It codes for CASSLSEGANWDTQYF.

The chain combines TRBV29-1 with TRBJ1-1; no definite D call. The V end lost 4 bases, the J end lost 7 bases, and 19 bases lay between the germline ends. CDR1 and CDR2 from the germline V gene are SQVTM and ANQGSEA. The CDR3 totals 14 residues. Written as DNA, the CDR3 is TGCAGCGTTGGTTCCGTAATTAATCGGGGTGAAGCTTTCTTT. Encoded protein: CSVGSVINRGEAFF.

The chain is built from TRBV10-3 and TRBJ1-1; 7 bases are a match to TRBD1. Germline V gene sequence: CDR1 ENHRY, CDR2 SYGVKD. Unmatched junction bases numbered 6, after V lost 7 bases and J lost 4 bases. This CDR3 is built from 13 residues. CDR3 coding DNA: TGTGCCATCACCGAGGGGGCAGTCACTGAAGCTTTCTTT. Its protein product is CAITEGAVTEAFF.

This sequence joins TRBV7-2 and TRBJ1-1; D might be TRBD1 (5 bases). Per germline, CDR1 SGHTA and CDR2 FQGNSA. The CDR3 sequence is 16 residues long. Trimming pared 0 bases from V and 4 bases from J, leaving 15 bases between. CDR3 DNA sequence: TGTGCCAGCAGCTTAGCGGGGGGGGAGGCAGGCACTGAAGCTTTCTTT. Protein product: CASSLAGGEAGTEAFF.

This clonotype was seen ten or more times. The V call is TRBV7-8, the J call TRBJ2-7, with TRBD1 matching over 10 bases. Unmatched junction bases numbered 5, after V lost 5 bases and J lost 4 bases. The CDR3 extends over 14 amino acids. CDR1 SGHVS and CDR2 FQNEAQ come from the germline V gene. The CDR3 DNA reads as TGTGCCAGCAGCATAGGGACAGGGGAGTACGAGCAGTACTTC. The encoded protein is CASSIGTGEYEQYF.